The 2 T cell receptor beta chains in this list originate from one sample, sequenced in a study of blood T cell repertoires in COVID-19. Generated by immunoSEQ multiplex PCR, the TCRdb table keeps only in-frame clones and is missing some. The sample records a few hundred thousand clones, 80% to 90% being singletons. The sample consisted of PBMCs or T cells enriched from blood (not recorded which). The receptors were sampled from a woman between 55 and 75 years old who had recovered from COVID-19.

CDR3 loop: CASLGGGANTGELFF. The CDR3 coding sequence is TGTGCCTCACTCGGGGGAGGCGCGAACACCGGGGAGCTGTTTTTT. The V gene is TRBV18, the J gene TRBJ2-2; perhaps TRBD2 as D (6 bases). Trimming pared 11 bases from V and 0 bases from J, leaving 16 bases between. The CDR3 runs to 15 residues. The germline CDR1 and CDR2 sequences are KGHSH and LQKENI.

The chain links TRBV9 to TRBJ1-1, with D possibly being TRBD1 (6 bases). Germline V gene data show CDR1 as SGDLS and CDR2 as YYNGEE. Trimming took 3 bases from V and 0 from J, leaving 12 bases between them. The CDR3 length is 15 residues. CDR3 in amino acids: CASSAGTHMNTEAFF. In nucleotides, the CDR3 is TGTGCCAGCAGCGCTGGGACACACATGAACACTGAAGCTTTCTTT.